This passage covers 20 T cell receptor beta chains from one sample sequenced in a study of shared clonotypes between healthy human individuals. The assay was immunoSEQ multiplex PCR, and TCRdb's table has in-frame clones only and misses some. The sample has some 2.1 million clones, approximately 92% seen once. Naive CD8 populations comprised CD45RO-negative cells positively selected for CCR7, excluding terminally differentiated effector memory CD45RA+ cells. Sequencing input: naive CD8+ T cells from PBMCs. These receptors were obtained from a man younger than 35 in good health. Some clones in this sample may be carry-over from other donors' samples.

This clone was observed a handful of times. Other DNA sequences in this specimen translate into the identical CDR3. This chain connects TRBV9 to TRBJ1-1, with D uncertain. Germline CDR1 and CDR2: SGDLS and YYNGEE. The CDR3 runs 12 residues. The ends were cut back, 3 bases at V and 4 bases at J, with 7 bases in the middle. CDR3 in amino acids: CASSAAGTEAFF. The CDR3 nucleotides are TGTGCCAGCAGCGCAGCGGGCACTGAAGCTTTCTTT.

The chain couples TRBV4-3 to TRBJ2-1; TRBD1 matches 12 bases. Germline V gene data show CDR1 as LGHNA and CDR2 as YSLEER. V was clipped by 5 bases and J by 9 bases; unmatched bases: 8. This CDR3 region has 15 residues. This chain's CDR3 is CASSIRDRGRVEQFF. DNA of the CDR3: TGCGCCAGCAGCATCCGGGACAGGGGGCGAGTTGAGCAGTTCTTC.

The genes are TRBV19 and TRBJ1-2; 10 bases are shared with TRBD1. The CDR3 sequence is 16 residues long. The J segment lost 7 bases and the V segment lost 5 bases, leaving 13 bases of the junction unmatched. Germline CDR1 reads LNHDA; CDR2 reads SQIVND (reference sequence). The CDR3 is CASSHHRDRGPIGYTF. CDR3 coding DNA: TGTGCCAGTAGTCATCACCGGGACAGGGGCCCTATTGGCTACACCTTC.

V and J are TRBV7-9 and TRBJ2-1; D possibly corresponds to TRBD2 (6 bases). In germline, CDR1 is SEHNR, CDR2 FQNEAQ (reference sequence). The CDR3 extends over 18 amino acids. Trimming stripped 1 base from V and 4 bases from J, with 20 bases between. CDR3 in amino acids: CASSLGPGVAAPYNEQFF. In DNA, the CDR3 is TGTGCCAGCAGCTTAGGCCCTGGGGTAGCGGCCCCTTACAATGAGCAGTTCTTC.

The chain is built from TRBV5-4 and TRBJ2-2; 7 bases map to TRBD1. Looked up from germline, CDR1 is SGHNT and CDR2 is YYREEE (reference sequence). The CDR3 extends over 15 amino acids. V trimming: 4 bases; J trimming: 4 bases; junction bases outside the gene matches: 7. This CDR3 reads CASSQIGDSTGELFF. The CDR3 nucleotides read TGTGCCAGCAGCCAAATCGGGGACAGCACCGGGGAGCTGTTTTTT.

The rearrangement uses TRBV25-1 and TRBJ1-1, with unresolved D. The CDR3 is 12 residues long. The germline V gene has CDR1 MGHDK and CDR2 SYGVNS. V lost 5 bases, J lost 1 base, and 5 bases lay in between. The CDR3 DNA follows: TGTGCCAGCAGTCACGGGAACACTGAAGCTTTCTTT. This sequence encodes CASSHGNTEAFF.

The CDR3 DNA is TGTGCCACCCTGGGACAGGGAAACAATCAGCCCCAGCATTTT. Translated, it gives CATLGQGNNQPQHF. The genes are TRBV28 and TRBJ1-5; 9 bases agree with TRBD1. The CDR3 contains 14 residues. CDR1 MDHEN and CDR2 SYDVKM come from the germline V gene. V was pared by 10 bases and J by 3 bases, with 7 bases of the junction left unmatched.

The genes are TRBV7-9 and TRBJ1-2; D is ambiguous. V was clipped by 4 bases and J by 4 bases, with 19 bases between them. The CDR3 consists of 16 residues. The germline V gene encodes CDR1 SEHNR and CDR2 FQNEAQ (reference sequence). The CDR3 region has the DNA TGTGCCAGCAGCTCAGTCAAGGACCCTCCCTCCTATGGCTACACCTTC. This gives the protein CASSSVKDPPSYGYTF.

CDR3 protein: CASTLRSSPYEQYF. The CDR3 region has the DNA TGTGCCAGCACCCTAAGAAGTTCCCCCTACGAGCAGTACTTC. V usage is TRBV6-5 and J usage is TRBJ2-7, with D unclear. V lost 7 bases to trimming and J lost 2 bases, with 15 bases between them. Per germline, CDR1 MNHEY and CDR2 SVGAGI. The CDR3 covers 14 residues.

The V and J genes are TRBV5-1 and TRBJ2-3; the match to TRBD1 covers 7 bases. CDR3 length equals 15 residues. The V segment lost 4 bases and the J segment 4 bases; nucleotides outside the gene matches: 9. Per the germline V gene, CDR1 is SGHRS and CDR2 is YFSETQ. Written as DNA, the CDR3 is TGCGCCAGCAGCACCAGACAGGGTCCAGCAGATACGCAGTATTTT. Protein product: CASSTRQGPADTQYF.

This chain connects TRBV7-2 to TRBJ2-1, with D perhaps TRBD2 (5 bases). V was shortened by 6 bases and J by 4 bases, with 16 bases between the two germline ends. In germline, CDR1 is SGHTA, CDR2 FQGNSA. CDR3 size: 15 residues. CDR3 loop: CASSSPGESYNEQFF. CDR3 DNA sequence: TGTGCCAGCAGTAGCCCCGGGGAGTCATACAATGAGCAGTTCTTC. Supplemented by reference TRBV7-2 and TRBJ2-1, the full variable domain reads GAGVSQSPSNKVTEKGKDVELRCDPISGHTALYWYRQSLGQGLEFLIYFQGNSAPDKSGLPSDRFSAERTGGSVSTLTIQRTQQEDSAVYLCASSSPGESYNEQFFGPGTRLTVL.

V gene TRBV7-3 combines with J gene TRBJ2-3, with D possibly being TRBD1 (6 bases). Germline CDR1 is SGHTA and CDR2 is FQGTGA. This CDR3 is built from 16 residues. With 3 bases removed from V and 2 bases from J, the gap between germline ends came to 15 bases. This CDR3 reads CASSLGAVRATDTQYF. CDR3 bases: TGTGCCAGCAGCTTGGGGGCGGTACGGGCCACAGATACGCAGTATTTT.

The chain carries TRBV7-3 and TRBJ2-1; tentatively, D is TRBD1 (6 bases). Looked up from germline, CDR1 is SGHTA and CDR2 is FQGTGA. This CDR3 has 14 amino acids. Trimming removed 5 bases at V and 7 bases at J, with 15 bases between. The CDR3 sequence: CASSPPGQINEQFF. The DNA of the CDR3 is TGTGCCAGCAGCCCCCCGGGACAAATAAATGAGCAGTTCTTC. Based on the CDR3 plus reference TRBV7-3 and TRBJ2-1, the full variable domain is GAGVSQTPSNKVTEKGKYVELRCDPISGHTALYWYRQSLGQGPEFLIYFQGTGAADDSGLPNDRFFAVRPEGSVSTLKIQRTERGDSAVYLCASSPPGQINEQFFGPGTRLTVL.

The CDR3: CASSLSSAGAHEQYF. DNA of the CDR3: TGCGCCAGCAGCTTGTCTTCGGCAGGGGCCCACGAGCAGTACTTC. The chain is built from TRBV5-1 and TRBJ2-7; D is possibly TRBD1 (6 bases). Germline CDR1 is SGHRS and CDR2 is YFSETQ. V lost 1 base and J lost 5, with 16 bases in between. The CDR3 is 15 residues long.

The rearrangement joins TRBV10-2 to TRBJ2-7; D gene unclear. V was pared by 0 bases and J by 0 bases, with 9 bases between. The germline gives CDR1 WSHSY, CDR2 SAAADI. The CDR3 sequence is 15 residues long. CDR3 sequence: CASSESWSSSYEQYF. The CDR3, as DNA: TGCGCCAGCAGTGAGTCGTGGAGTAGCTCCTACGAGCAGTACTTC.

This sequence joins TRBV10-2 and TRBJ2-3; weak D call: TRBD2 (6 bases). The germline V gene has CDR1 WSHSY and CDR2 SAAADI. CDR3 length: 14 residues. Trimming shortened V by 3 bases and J by 1 base, and 8 bases separated the two germline ends. The CDR3 protein is CASSDIAGTDTQYF. CDR3 coding DNA: TGCGCCAGCAGTGATATAGCGGGCACAGATACGCAGTATTTT.

J is TRBJ2-7 and V is TRBV13, with D tentatively TRBD2 (6 bases). The V end lost 0 bases, the J end lost 4 bases, and 10 bases lay between the germline ends. Germline assignment: CDR1 PRHDT and CDR2 FYEKMQ (reference sequence). The CDR3 is 14 residues long. The CDR3 here is CASSLGASEYEQYF. CDR3 nucleotides: TGTGCCAGCAGCTTAGGTGCTAGCGAGTACGAGCAGTACTTC.

The chain links TRBV30 to TRBJ2-1, with 9 bases lining up with TRBD2. Germline loops: CDR1 GTSNPN, CDR2 SVGIG (reference sequence). With V trimmed by 0 bases and J by 6 bases, 6 bases remained unmatched. CDR3 length: 15 amino acids. The CDR3 region is CAWSVLAGAPNEQFF. For the CDR3, the DNA is TGTGCCTGGAGTGTATTAGCGGGAGCCCCCAATGAGCAGTTCTTC.

V is TRBV7-9 and J is TRBJ2-5; D is perhaps TRBD1 (5 bases). CDR1 and CDR2 from the germline V gene are SEHNR and FQNEAQ (reference sequence). V was pared by 2 bases and J by 7 bases, with 14 bases between. The CDR3 has 14 amino acids. DNA of the CDR3: TGTGCCAGCAGCTTATCTCCAGGAAGGGGGACCCAGTACTTC. It specifies CASSLSPGRGTQYF.

The V and J genes are TRBV5-6 and TRBJ1-1; a possible D gene is TRBD1 (5 bases). With 4 bases removed from V and 0 bases from J, the gap between germline ends came to 10 bases. CDR1 is SGHDT and CDR2 is YYEEEE in the germline V gene. The CDR3 length is 14 residues. Here the CDR3 reads CASSLDSLNTEAFF. The CDR3, as DNA: TGTGCCAGCAGCCTTGACAGCTTGAACACTGAAGCTTTCTTT.